A selection of T cell receptor beta chains follows, all from one sample in a study of T cells in localized non-small cell lung cancer. The assay was immunoSEQ multiplex PCR, and TCRdb's table has in-frame clones only and misses some. The sample lists 25,000 to 30,000 clones; around 81% were seen once. The sequencing used peripheral blood mononuclear cells, collected before any cancer treatment. Every receptor here comes from a man aged 35 to 70 with stage III lung adenocarcinoma. Each CDR3 is given without its conserved first and last residue.

cdr3_aa v_call
ASTRDRALEAF TRBV6-5
ASSLDGLAELRAYEQY TRBV11-2
ASSRSGTGATGELF TRBV27
ASSLGSQPQH TRBV28
ASRMKTANYGYT TRBV5-4
ASSLAWGSDTGELF TRBV5-4
ASSISRGKGPQH TRBV19
AWSVEIRFNTEAF TRBV30
ASSFADNEQF TRBV11-3
ASSEAGQTNYGYT TRBV6-1
ASSLPRLRGGKEQF TRBV11-2
ASTPLGLAGKETQY TRBV11-2
ASSDPVTGRNTDTQY TRBV6-1